These T cell receptor beta chains were read from a single sample in a study of regulatory T cells in long-lasting Graves disease. MiXCR, run by TCRdb on the multiplex PCR reads, gives a single entry per CDR3 protein. Among approximately 350,000 distinct CDR3 sequences listed, about 12% were seen once. The same data also contributed to another study, on T cells in Graves' hyperthyroidism and ophthalmopathy.

The sample consisted of peripheral blood mononuclear cells (PBMCs), taken at new diagnosis, from a patient treated with antithyroid drugs. Receptors originate from a young woman with Graves disease. CDR3s leave out the opening cysteine and the closing phenylalanine or tryptophan.

v_call	j_call	cdr3_aa
TRBV7-2	TRBJ2-5	ASSGWAGAGETQY
TRBV20-1	TRBJ1-3	SATAGLPSSGNTIY
TRBV19	TRBJ2-1	ASSIGLAAGNEQF
TRBV6-5	TRBJ1-6	ASSYGQAKYNSPLH
TRBV20-1	TRBJ1-2	SARPTGGQHLYGYT
TRBV6-1	TRBJ2-4	ASNPTGAKNIQY
TRBV7-8	TRBJ2-3	ASSQSLARSTDTQY
TRBV5-5	TRBJ2-2	ASSLYGTDGELF
TRBV19	TRBJ1-1	ASTQETNTEAF
TRBV20-1	TRBJ2-2	SASAANTGELF
TRBV9	TRBJ2-1	ASSVDPMGWANEQF
TRBV12-3/TRBV12-4	TRBJ1-4	ASRTRGIGGEKLF
TRBV10-3	TRBJ2-2	AATGKATGELF
TRBV12-3/TRBV12-4	TRBJ1-2	ASSSKPTGMAVRYT
TRBV30	TRBJ2-1	AWSAKSYNEQF
TRBV20-1	TRBJ2-7	SATTGTGTYEQY
TRBV20-1	TRBJ2-1	SARGSSGFRFVYEQF
TRBV10-3	TRBJ1-1	AISDGGTLNTEAF
TRBV7-9	TRBJ2-1	ASSPEPWGEQF
TRBV5-5	TRBJ1-2	ASSLEVVPFNYGYT
TRBV12-3/TRBV12-4	TRBJ1-5	ASSRTGGGQPQH